A selection of T cell receptor beta chains follows, all from one sample in a study of human T cells and chemical hapten exposure. TCRdb analysed the RACE reads with MiXCR anew, one entry per CDR3 protein. The data show roughly 43,000 distinct CDR3 sequences, 8.5% to 10% seen once. Material: whole blood, obtained in connection with sensitization to the hapten diphenylcyclopropenone (DPC). Every receptor here comes from a woman aged 25 to 39 with alopecia areata. Some clones in this sample may be carry-over from other donors' samples. Each CDR3 is given with its conserved first and last residue. The D gene is left open where the match is weak. Clone size is shown for a subset of rows, as once, few, many or a class of expanded clone.

>TRBV11-2|TRBJ1-2|few|NA
CASSLGRYGYTF
TGTGCCAGCAGCTTAGGGCGGTATGGCTACACCTTC
>TRBV6-2/TRBV6-3|TRBJ1-6|once|NA
CVSMRMGQGNSPLHF
TGTGTCAGCATGAGGATGGGACAAGGCAATTCACCCCTCCACTTT
>TRBV3-1|TRBJ1-5|NA|NA
CASSQDPTRQPQHF
TGTGCCAGCAGCCAAGACCCCACTCGGCAGCCCCAGCATTTT
>TRBV6-6|TRBJ2-3|NA|TRBD2
CASSPGGDTQYF
TGTGCCAGCAGTCCGGGGGGAGATACGCAGTATTTT
>TRBV4-1|TRBJ1-2|NA|TRBD1
CASSQERTGLPNYGYTF
TGCGCCAGCAGCCAAGAAAGGACAGGGCTCCCGAACTATGGCTACACCTTC
>TRBV9|TRBJ2-3|many|NA
CASSEGGTSTDTQYF
TGTGCCAGCAGCGAGGGAGGTACTAGCACAGATACGCAGTATTTT
>TRBV6-6|TRBJ1-1|few|TRBD1
CASSVTGADTEAFF
TGTGCCAGCAGCGTCACAGGGGCAGACACTGAAGCTTTCTTT
>TRBV29-1|TRBJ2-2|many|TRBD2
CSVVRQRGGELFF
TGCAGCGTTGTTCGACAGCGGGGCGGGGAGCTGTTTTTT
>TRBV25-1|TRBJ1-5|NA|TRBD1
CARNGQGGDQPQHF
TGTGCCCGTAACGGACAGGGGGGAGATCAGCCCCAGCATTTT
>TRBV6-6|TRBJ2-3|many|NA
CASRALSTDTQYF
TGTGCCAGCAGAGCCCTCAGCACAGATACGCAGTATTTT
>TRBV7-2|TRBJ1-1|many|NA
CASSYPRRTEAFF
TGTGCCAGCAGCTACCCTCGGAGGACTGAAGCTTTCTTT
>TRBV4-3|TRBJ2-5|many|NA
CASSQDLDSETQYF
TGCGCCAGCAGCCAAGACCTGGACTCGGAGACCCAGTACTTC
>TRBV7-2|TRBJ1-4|few|NA
CASSPTGRQAKKTFF
TGTGCCAGCAGTCCCACAGGGCGACAGGCTAAAAAAACTTTTTTT
>TRBV28|TRBJ2-7|NA|NA
CASSLLHEQYF
TGTGCCAGCAGTTTGTTACACGAGCAGTACTTC
>TRBV4-3|TRBJ2-3|many|NA
CASSQEGRPELDTQYF
TGCGCCAGCAGCCAAGAGGGACGGCCGGAATTGGATACGCAGTATTTT
>TRBV30|TRBJ2-5|NA|TRBD1
CAWSAGTGTQETQYF
TGTGCCTGGAGTGCCGGGACAGGGACTCAAGAGACCCAGTACTTC
>TRBV21-1|TRBJ2-7|NA|NA
CASSKRYGRGQSYEQYF
TGTGCCAGCAGCAAACGGTATGGGAGGGGACAATCCTACGAGCAGTACTTC
>TRBV29-1|TRBJ2-1|NA|NA
CSVESRVRYNEQFF
TGCAGCGTTGAATCCCGGGTTCGGTACAATGAGCAGTTCTTC
>TRBV10-2|TRBJ2-3|NA|NA
CASTQTDTQYF
TGCGCCAGCACCCAGACGGATACGCAGTATTTT
>TRBV29-1|TRBJ1-2|NA|NA
CSSGQGQSYTF
TGCAGCTCAGGGCAGGGACAAAGCTACACCTTC
>TRBV20-1|TRBJ2-7|NA|NA
CSAYYDRHYEQYF
TGCAGTGCCTACTACGACAGGCACTACGAGCAGTACTTC
>TRBV20-1|TRBJ2-1|few|TRBD2
CSARGARGTSGYNEQFF
TGCAGTGCTAGAGGAGCACGTGGGACTAGCGGGTACAATGAGCAGTTCTTC
>TRBV6-2/TRBV6-3|TRBJ1-1|few|NA
CASRDKAEAFF
TGTGCCAGCAGGGACAAGGCCGAAGCTTTCTTT
>TRBV12-3/TRBV12-4|TRBJ1-1|NA|TRBD1
CASSLRQGGTEAFF
TGTGCCAGCAGTCTACGACAGGGGGGCACTGAAGCTTTCTTT
>TRBV14|TRBJ2-7|many|NA
CASSPLGYEQYF
TGTGCCAGCAGCCCTTTAGGGTACGAGCAGTACTTC
>TRBV12-3/TRBV12-4|TRBJ2-4|many|NA
CASSPVLNIQYF
TGTGCCAGCAGCCCGGTCTTAAACATTCAGTACTTC
>TRBV10-3|TRBJ2-5|few|TRBD2
CAISGRLAEETQYF
TGTGCCATCAGTGGCCGACTAGCGGAAGAGACCCAGTACTTC
>TRBV12-3/TRBV12-4|TRBJ1-1|many|NA
CASSTTENTEAFF
TGTGCCAGCAGCACGACAGAGAACACTGAAGCTTTCTTT
>TRBV11-2|TRBJ1-4|NA|NA
CASSLGGATNEKLFF
TGTGCCAGCAGCTTAGGGGGAGCAACTAATGAAAAACTGTTTTTT
>TRBV7-9|TRBJ1-2|few|NA
CASSSAGGYTF
TGTGCCAGCAGCTCGGCGGGTGGCTACACCTTC
>TRBV19|TRBJ1-4|few|TRBD1
CASSDGAGGQDGTNEKLFF
TGTGCCAGTAGCGATGGGGCAGGGGGACAGGATGGGACTAATGAAAAACTGTTTTTT
>TRBV12-3/TRBV12-4|TRBJ2-3|NA|NA
CASRRGSGDTQYF
TGTGCCAGCAGACGGGGCTCAGGAGATACGCAGTATTTT
>TRBV28|TRBJ1-2|NA|TRBD1
CASSTQGQWAYYYGYTF
TGTGCCAGCAGTACTCAGGGACAGTGGGCATATTACTATGGCTACACCTTC
>TRBV21-1|TRBJ2-1|few|NA
CASSPLETENSYNEQFF
TGTGCCAGCAGCCCCCTAGAGACAGAGAACTCCTACAATGAGCAGTTCTTC
>TRBV7-9|TRBJ2-1|many|NA
CASSLAFRAIANEQFF
TGTGCCAGCAGCTTAGCGTTTCGGGCCATAGCCAATGAGCAGTTCTTC
>TRBV27|TRBJ2-1|few|TRBD2
CASSLSGRGGGANEQFF
TGTGCCAGCAGTTTATCGGGCCGAGGCGGGGGGGCCAATGAGCAGTTCTTC
>TRBV7-2|TRBJ1-2|NA|NA
CASSPERAGYTF
TGTGCCAGCAGCCCGGAACGGGCGGGCTACACCTTC
>TRBV6-2/TRBV6-3|TRBJ2-6|NA|NA
CATIEEGRLSGANVLTF
TGTGCCACCATAGAGGAAGGAAGGCTCTCTGGGGCCAACGTCCTGACTTTC
>TRBV11-2|TRBJ2-3|NA|TRBD1
CASSLRPQGDSTDTQYF
TGTGCCAGCAGCCTGCGGCCGCAGGGGGATAGCACAGATACGCAGTATTTT
>TRBV12-3/TRBV12-4|TRBJ1-5|many|NA
CASRTLTGNNQPQHF
TGTGCCAGCAGAACCCTGACAGGAAACAATCAGCCCCAGCATTTT
>TRBV20-1|TRBJ1-5|few|TRBD1
CSAIRQGALDRQPQHF
TGCAGTGCTATCCGACAGGGGGCGCTGGACAGGCAGCCCCAGCATTTT
>TRBV7-8|TRBJ2-3|NA|NA
CASSPPRSDTQYF
TGTGCCAGCAGCCCTCCCCGGTCAGATACGCAGTATTTT
>TRBV7-2|TRBJ2-3|many|NA
CASSFSRSDTQYF
TGTGCCAGCAGCTTCTCCAGATCAGATACGCAGTATTTT
>TRBV6-2/TRBV6-3|TRBJ2-7|NA|NA
CASSSRGGSYEQYF
TGTGCCAGCAGTTCGCGCGGTGGTTCCTACGAGCAGTACTTC
>TRBV7-9|TRBJ1-2|few|NA
CASSRGSRSANYGYTF
TGTGCCAGCAGCCGGGGCAGCCGAAGTGCTAACTATGGCTACACCTTC
>TRBV18|TRBJ2-5|few|TRBD2
CASSYPSGVQETQYF
TGTGCCAGCTCCTATCCTAGCGGGGTCCAAGAGACCCAGTACTTC
>TRBV6-6|TRBJ1-1|NA|NA
CASLGGTEAFF
TGTGCCTCATTGGGAGGTACTGAAGCTTTCTTT
>TRBV28|TRBJ1-6|few|NA
CASSSIPGSYNSPLHF
TGTGCCAGCAGTTCCATCCCGGGCTCCTATAATTCACCCCTCCACTTT
>TRBV12-3/TRBV12-4|TRBJ2-3|few|TRBD1
CASDKVQGAKDTQYF
TGTGCCAGCGACAAGGTCCAGGGGGCAAAAGATACGCAGTATTTT
>TRBV7-2|TRBJ2-3|many|NA
CASSKGGRIGTDTQYF
TGTGCCAGCAGTAAGGGGGGCCGGATAGGCACAGATACGCAGTATTTT
>TRBV7-2|TRBJ2-7|NA|TRBD2
CASSPISGGSYEQYF
TGTGCCAGCAGTCCTATTAGCGGGGGCTCCTACGAGCAGTACTTC